Listed below are T cell receptor beta chains from one sample, sequenced in a study of blood T cells in healthy people across ages. TCRdb used MiXCR to reprocess the 5' RACE reads, holding one entry per CDR3 protein. The sample holds hundreds of thousands of distinct CDR3 sequences, approximately 21% seen once. The specimen sequenced was blood. The receptors originated from a man between 65 and 85 years old in good health. The CDR3 runs from the conserved cysteine through the conserved F or W. A D gene is named only where the DNA matches it firmly. Only part of the rows carry a size: once, few, many, or a class if the clone is expanded.

size	V	D	J	DNA	CDR3
few	TRBV11-2	TRBD2	TRBJ2-3	TGTGCCAGCACACAAAGGCGACTAGCGAGGCAGTATTTT	CASTQRRLARQYF
few	TRBV24-1	TRBD2	TRBJ2-3	TGTGCCACCAGTGGCCTGACTAGCGGGAGCACAGATACGCAGTATTTT	CATSGLTSGSTDTQYF
many	TRBV7-6	-	TRBJ2-3	TGTGCCAGCAGCTTAGGGGCAGTCACAGATACGCAGTATTTT	CASSLGAVTDTQYF
-	TRBV7-2	-	TRBJ2-4	TGTGCCAGCAGACCAGACCTAGCCAAAAACATTCAGTACTTC	CASRPDLAKNIQYF
few	TRBV20-1	-	TRBJ2-1	TGCAGTGCTGAAGCAGGGGGGAATGAGCAGTTCTTC	CSAEAGGNEQFF
few	TRBV5-4	-	TRBJ2-7	TGTGCCAGCAGGGGGAGCTCCTACGAGCAGTACTTC	CASRGSSYEQYF
many	TRBV9	-	TRBJ2-3	TGTGCCAGCAGCGTAGAGAAGGTAGATACGCAGTATTTT	CASSVEKVDTQYF
few	TRBV5-1	-	TRBJ2-1	TGCGCCAGCAGCCCCGGACAGGGAGGGCACAATGAGCAGTTCTTC	CASSPGQGGHNEQFF
-	TRBV10-2	-	TRBJ2-3	TGCGCCAGCAGTGAGGTGGTTCTAGCGTCCAGCACAGATACGCAGTATTTT	CASSEVVLASSTDTQYF
-	TRBV20-1	TRBD1	TRBJ2-5	TGCAGTGCTAGAGCCACAGGGGTGGGGGAGACCCAGTACTTC	CSARATGVGETQYF
few	TRBV5-1	-	TRBJ2-6	TGCGCCAGCAGCCCCGGACATACTGGGGCCAACGTCCTGACTTTC	CASSPGHTGANVLTF
many	TRBV14	TRBD1	TRBJ1-1	TGTGCCAGCAGCCTGGGACAGGCCCTGAACACTGAAGCTTTCTTT	CASSLGQALNTEAFF
few	TRBV25-1	-	TRBJ1-4	TGTGCCAGCAGTGATTCGCAAGGGGTTGGAGAAAAACTGTTTTTT	CASSDSQGVGEKLFF
-	TRBV7-9	-	TRBJ1-2	TGTGCCAGCAGCCTCTCATCGGGGGATGGCTACACCTTC	CASSLSSGDGYTF
few	TRBV20-1	TRBD2	TRBJ2-1	TGCAGTGCTAAAATACCGGGACTAGCGGGGTACCACTCCTACAATGAGCAGTTCTTC	CSAKIPGLAGYHSYNEQFF
-	TRBV3-1	TRBD1	TRBJ2-7	TGTGCCAGCAGCCAGACTATCACAGGGGGCTCCTACGAGCAGTACTTC	CASSQTITGGSYEQYF
few	TRBV29-1	TRBD2	TRBJ2-1	TGCAGCGTTGAAACTAGCGGGATGGGGCAGTTCTTC	CSVETSGMGQFF
-	TRBV6-5	-	TRBJ1-6	TGTGCCAGCAGTTCCCCGAACAGGGTTTCACCCCTCCACTTT	CASSSPNRVSPLHF
-	TRBV20-1	TRBD1	TRBJ2-5	TGCAGTGCTAGTCGAAGGGGACAGGCCAAGGAGACCCAGTACTTC	CSASRRGQAKETQYF
few	TRBV28	TRBD1	TRBJ1-4	TGTGCCAGCAGTCCCCCGACAGGGGGTCATGAAAAACTGTTTTTT	CASSPPTGGHEKLFF
few	TRBV5-1	-	TRBJ1-1	TGCGCCAGCAGCTTCCAGGGGATCCCTTTCTTT	CASSFQGIPFF
-	TRBV14	-	TRBJ2-1	TGTGCCAGCAGCATCAAGGAATGGCAGTTCTTC	CASSIKEWQFF
-	TRBV9	-	TRBJ2-1	TGTGCCAGCAGCGTGGCGGGAACCTACAATGAGCAGTTCTTC	CASSVAGTYNEQFF
-	TRBV11-2	-	TRBJ1-4	TGTGCCAGCAGCCTCAGGGGACAACAGAATGAAAAACTGTTTTTT	CASSLRGQQNEKLFF
-	TRBV10-3	TRBD1	TRBJ2-4	TGTGCCATCAGTGAGTCGGTTGGACAGGGGAGTCAGAACATTCAGTACTTC	CAISESVGQGSQNIQYF
-	TRBV6-1	-	TRBJ2-5	TGTGCCAGTCTTAGACAGTACCAAGAGACCCAGTACTTC	CASLRQYQETQYF
few	TRBV7-2	TRBD1	TRBJ1-5	TGTGCCAGCAGCTTATCGACAGGGGGCTTAGGTCAGCCCCAGCATTTT	CASSLSTGGLGQPQHF
many	TRBV4-3	-	TRBJ1-4	TGCGCCAGCAGCCAAGATCGACTTAATGAAAAACTGTTTTTT	CASSQDRLNEKLFF
once	TRBV5-1	-	TRBJ1-4	TGCGCCAGCAGCCCCAGGACGGATGAAAAACTGTTTTTT	CASSPRTDEKLFF
-	TRBV19	-	TRBJ1-1	TGTGCCAGTCTTAGCTTGCCCTCGGGAGCTTTCTTT	CASLSLPSGAFF
few	TRBV7-6	TRBD1	TRBJ2-3	TGTGCCAGCAGCCGGGACAGTTCGGCGGATACGCAGTATTTT	CASSRDSSADTQYF
-	TRBV30	TRBD1	TRBJ1-2	TGTGACTACCAGGAGGACAGGGGGCGTCGGGGCTACACCTTC	CDYQEDRGRRGYTF
-	TRBV20-1	-	TRBJ2-2	TGCAGTGCTAGAGCGGGGGCAACTCCCAGCACCGGGGAGCTGTTTTTT	CSARAGATPSTGELFF
-	TRBV5-1	TRBD1	TRBJ2-3	TGCGCCAGCAGCTTGCAGGGGGTGGTCACAGATACGCAGTATTTT	CASSLQGVVTDTQYF
-	TRBV18	TRBD1	TRBJ1-3	TGTGCCAGCTCACCCCTCGACAGGGGCCTCGGGTATTTT	CASSPLDRGLGYF
-	TRBV29-1	-	TRBJ2-5	TGCAGCGTTGGGCCGGGGACCTTCCGGGAGACCCAGTACTTC	CSVGPGTFRETQYF
-	TRBV5-5	TRBD1	TRBJ1-3	TGTGCCAGCAGCTTGACGCCAGGGGGATCCCACACCATATATTTT	CASSLTPGGSHTIYF
-	TRBV29-1	TRBD1	TRBJ1-1	TGCAGCGCAGGGACAGGGGACACTGAAGCTTTCTTT	CSAGTGDTEAFF
-	TRBV7-2	TRBD2	TRBJ2-5	TGTGCCAGCAGCTTAGTCGCCGGCGGGGGGGCGTATGAGACCCAGTACTTC	CASSLVAGGGAYETQYF
few	TRBV14	-	TRBJ1-6	TGTGCCAGCAGCCAAGAGGGAAGCCAGTTGAATTCACCCCTCCACTTT	CASSQEGSQLNSPLHF
few	TRBV3-1	-	TRBJ2-3	TGTGCCAGCAGCCCTTCTAGGGGGAGTTGGACAGATACGCAGTATTTT	CASSPSRGSWTDTQYF
-	TRBV5-1	-	TRBJ1-6	TGCGCCAGCAGTAGGTCGACAGGTGACAATTCACCCCTCCACTTT	CASSRSTGDNSPLHF
-	TRBV7-8	TRBD2	TRBJ2-1	TGTGCCAGCAGCTTGCAGCGGGGGGGCCGCAATGAGCAGTTCTTC	CASSLQRGGRNEQFF
-	TRBV4-2	TRBD2	TRBJ2-1	TGTGCCAGCAGCGAAGGGGCAACGGGAGCGGGGTACAATGAGCAGTTCTTC	CASSEGATGAGYNEQFF
few	TRBV7-3	-	TRBJ2-1	TGTGCCAGCAGCGCTTCCTGGACTACCAACAATGAGCAGTTCTTC	CASSASWTTNNEQFF
-	TRBV12-3/TRBV12-4	-	TRBJ2-1	TGTGCCAGCAGTTTAATGCATGAGCAGTTCTTC	CASSLMHEQFF
-	TRBV19	-	TRBJ1-5	TGTGCCAGTAGTGAGCAGCATGATCAGCCCCAGCCTTTT	CASSEQHDQPQPF
-	TRBV5-6	-	TRBJ2-5	TGTGCCAGCAGCTCACCCCCTAGGGTGGAGACCCAGTACTTC	CASSSPPRVETQYF
-	TRBV20-1	-	TRBJ2-4	TGCAGTGCCCCGGGGAAGGGGGGCCGTAAAAACATTCAGTACTTC	CSAPGKGGRKNIQYF
few	TRBV5-6	-	TRBJ2-1	TGTGCCAGCAGCTTGGTAGCAGCGGAGGTGGACAATGAGCAGTTCTTC	CASSLVAAEVDNEQFF
few	TRBV30	-	TRBJ1-2	TGTGCCCGAGACAGGAGAAACTATGGCTACACCTTC	CARDRRNYGYTF
few	TRBV2	-	TRBJ2-2	TGTGCCAGCACGGGGGCAGCTTCGAACACCGGGGAGCTGTTTTTT	CASTGAASNTGELFF
-	TRBV4-3	TRBD1	TRBJ2-2	TGCGCCAGCAGCCAAGTTGGACAGGTTTACACCGGGGAGCTGTTTTTT	CASSQVGQVYTGELFF
-	TRBV7-3	TRBD1	TRBJ1-1	TGTGCCAGCAGCTCAGGGGGAGGGGGGACTGAAGCTTTCTTT	CASSSGGGGTEAFF